What follows are 26 T cell receptor beta chains derived from one specimen sequenced in a study of the immune and genomic landscape of osteosarcoma. Method: immunoSEQ multiplex PCR; TCRdb's copy keeps in-frame clones and lacks some. The sample gives 1,500 to 2,000 clones, 69% of which show up once; 15% to 20% is in the top ten. The specimen was metastatic tumor tissue from the lung. These receptors all come from a boy aged 10-17 years with osteosarcoma.

J is TRBJ2-3 and V is TRBV15, with D hard to call. The V and J ends lost 0 bases and 0 bases respectively, with 13 bases between them. This CDR3 contains 17 residues. Germline V gives CDR1 LNHNV, CDR2 YYDKDF (reference sequence). CDR3 coding DNA: TGTGCCACCAGCAGAGAGTCGGCCCGCCAAAGCACAGATACGCAGTATTTT. Translation gives CATSRESARQSTDTQYF.

This chain links TRBV2 with TRBJ1-2; tentatively, D is TRBD1 (5 bases). This CDR3 region has 13 residues. Trimming removed 0 bases at V and 4 bases at J, with 6 bases between. The V gene's germline CDR1 is SNHLY and CDR2 FYNNEI. CDR3 sequence: CASSEAGAYGYTF. The CDR3, as DNA: TGTGCCAGCAGTGAAGCAGGGGCCTATGGCTACACCTTC. The full variable domain, its missing parts supplied by reference TRBV2 and TRBJ1-2, is EPEVTQTPSHQVTQMGQEVILRCVPISNHLYFYWYRQILGQKVEFLVSFYNNEISEKSEIFDDQFSVERPDGSNFTLKIRSTKLEDSAMYFCASSEAGAYGYTFGSGTRLTVV.

The rearrangement uses TRBV18 and TRBJ2-1; TRBD1 matches 7 bases. Germline CDR1 is KGHSH and CDR2 is LQKENI. The CDR3 runs 15 residues. Trimming took 5 bases from V and 4 from J; bases not matched to a gene: 8. Here the CDR3 reads CASSAAGTDYNEQFF. The DNA of the CDR3 is TGTGCCAGCTCAGCTGCCGGGACAGATTACAATGAGCAGTTCTTC.

The table lists this clone with a few counts. The chain recombines TRBV5-5 with TRBJ1-5, with TRBD1 matching 7 bases. This CDR3 has 15 amino acids. The J segment lost 4 bases and the V segment lost 2 bases, leaving 6 bases of the junction unmatched. Germline V CDR1 and CDR2: SGHKS, YYEKEE (reference sequence). DNA of the CDR3: TGTGCCAGCAGCTTAGCTTTGACAGGGAATCAGCCCCAGCATTTT. The encoded protein is CASSLALTGNQPQHF.

The chain employs TRBV7-9 and TRBJ2-7; D possibly uses TRBD1 or TRBD2 (5 bases each). CDR3 length: 14 residues. Germline V lookup: CDR1 SEHNR, CDR2 FQNEAQ (reference sequence). V lost 1 base, J lost 0 bases, and 7 bases lay in between. The CDR3 region has the DNA TGTGCCAGCAGCTTAGTCGGGGCCTCCTACGAGCAGTACTTC. Its protein is CASSLVGASYEQYF.

The V gene is TRBV11-2, the J gene TRBJ1-1; no clear D. Deletions cut 4 bases from V and 2 bases from J, with 14 bases between. Germline CDR1 is SGHAT and CDR2 is FQNNGV. The CDR3 is 15 amino acids. The CDR3 nucleotides are TGTGCCAGCAGCTCCCCGACGGCAGTCAACACTGAAGCTTTCTTT. Its protein is CASSSPTAVNTEAFF.

This clone was found once. The rearrangement joins TRBV19 to TRBJ2-5; TRBD2 aligns across 7 bases. The J call is uncertain, as TRBJ2-7 better fits the DNA end. The CDR3 covers 17 residues. Germline V gene data show CDR1 as LNHDA and CDR2 as SQIVND (reference sequence). The CDR3, as DNA: TGTGCCAGTAGTATAGCCTCTGCGGGGGTCGTCTCCTACGAGCAGTACTTC. Its protein is CASSIASAGVVSYEQYF.

The chain joins TRBV30 to TRBJ2-2, with D possibly being TRBD1 or TRBD2 (5 bases each). The length of the CDR3 is 15 residues. Trimming stripped 4 bases from V and 7 bases from J, with 19 bases between. The germline CDR1 and CDR2 sequences are GTSNPN and SVGIG (reference sequence). This CDR3 reads CAWKDEGIESGELFF. CDR3 in DNA: TGTGCCTGGAAGGATGAGGGGATTGAGAGCGGGGAGCTGTTTTTT. Full variable domain (missing parts from reference TRBV30 and TRBJ2-2): SQTIHQWPATLVQPVGSPLSLECTVEGTSNPNLYWYRQAAGRGLQLLFYSVGIGQISSEVPQNLSASRPQDRQFILSSKKLLLSDSGFYLCAWKDEGIESGELFFGEGSRLTVL.

The chain recombines TRBV13 with TRBJ1-4, with D tentatively TRBD1 (6 bases). The germline CDR1 and CDR2 sequences are PRHDT and FYEKMQ (reference sequence). This CDR3 is 15 amino acids long. V was shortened by 6 bases and J by 8 bases, with 19 bases between the two germline ends. DNA of the CDR3: TGTGCCAGCAGACTTAAGGGGGTCTTAGGGGAAAAACTGTTTTTT. This gives the protein CASRLKGVLGEKLFF. Together with reference TRBV13 and TRBJ1-4, the CDR3 gives the full variable domain: AAGVIQSPRHLIKEKRETATLKCYPIPRHDTVYWYQQGPGQDPQFLISFYEKMQSDKGSIPDRFSAQQFSDYHSELNMSSLELGDSALYFCASRLKGVLGEKLFFGSGTQLSVL.

The chain joins TRBV11-2 to TRBJ1-4, with D unresolved. Germline V gene sequence: CDR1 SGHAT, CDR2 FQNNGV. CDR3 length: 16 amino acids. V was shortened by 0 bases and J by 10 bases, with 18 bases between the two germline ends. The CDR3 here is CASSLEATTTKGKLFF. The CDR3 DNA follows: TGTGCCAGCAGCTTAGAGGCGACAACCACTAAGGGAAAACTGTTTTTT.

The chain couples TRBV27 to TRBJ2-2; TRBD2 matches 10 bases. Germline V gives CDR1 MNHEY, CDR2 SMNVEV (reference sequence). The CDR3 has 15 amino acids. The junction had 4 bases not matched to a gene; V was cut back by 5 bases and J by 4 bases. As DNA, the CDR3 is TGTGCCAGCAGTACCCGGACTAGCGGCACCGGGGAGCTGTTTTTT. This translates into CASSTRTSGTGELFF.

V is TRBV7-7 and J is TRBJ2-1, with D maybe TRBD1 (6 bases). Looked up from germline, CDR1 is SSHAT and CDR2 is FNYEAQ (reference sequence). The CDR3 covers 11 residues. CDR3 sequence: CETGCYNEQFF. CDR3 DNA: TGTGAAACAGGGTGCTACAATGAGCAGTTCTTC.

The chain joins TRBV28 to TRBJ2-4, with D perhaps TRBD1 (6 bases). Germline V gives CDR1 MDHEN, CDR2 SYDVKM. V shed 3 bases and J shed 5 bases, with 11 bases lying between them. This CDR3 spans 14 amino acids. The CDR3 loop reads CASSFAGVENIQYF. In DNA, the CDR3 is TGTGCCAGCAGTTTCGCAGGGGTGGAAAACATTCAGTACTTC.

The chain links TRBV2 to TRBJ2-7, with 7 nucleotides matching TRBD1. V shed 7 bases, J shed 7 bases, and the junction held 16 bases outside the gene matches. Germline assignment: CDR1 SNHLY and CDR2 FYNNEI. The length of the CDR3 is 15 residues. CDR3 coding DNA: TGTGCCAGCATGCTAGGACAGGTCGCTCCGGGGGAGCAGTACTTC. It encodes CASMLGQVAPGEQYF.

The V gene is TRBV7-7, the J gene TRBJ2-1, with a tentative D call TRBD1 (5 bases). The V gene lost 1 base and the J gene lost 3 bases, with 10 bases spanning the gap. The CDR3 covers 15 residues. The germline CDR1 and CDR2 sequences are SSHAT and FNYEAQ (reference sequence). CDR3 residues: CASSLGDSLYNEQFF. The CDR3 bases are TGTGCCAGCAGCTTAGGAGACAGCCTCTACAATGAGCAGTTCTTC. Combining the CDR3 with reference TRBV7-7 and TRBJ2-1 gives the whole variable domain GAGVSQSPRYKVTKRGQDVTLRCDPISSHATLYWYQQALGQGPEFLTYFNYEAQPDKSGLPSDRFSAERPEGSISTLTIQRTEQRDSAMYRCASSLGDSLYNEQFFGPGTRLTVL.

The chain uses TRBV4-3 and TRBJ2-1; 8 nucleotides agree with TRBD2. The J segment lost 4 bases and the V segment lost 0 bases, leaving 5 bases of the junction unmatched. This CDR3 has 16 amino acids. CDR1 is LGHNA, CDR2 YSLEER, per germline. The CDR3 DNA reads as TGCGCCAGCAGCCAAGATTGGGGCGGGAGGTACAATGAGCAGTTCTTC. Translating gives CASSQDWGGRYNEQFF.

The chain is built from TRBV7-6 and TRBJ2-1; 10 positions agree with TRBD1. CDR3 length equals 15 residues. Trimming took 3 bases from V and 5 from J; bases not matched to a gene: 4. CDR1 is SGHVS, CDR2 FNYEAQ, per germline. CDR3 bases: TGTGCCAGCAGCTTCTTGGGGACAGGGGACAATGAGCAGTTCTTC. Translating it yields CASSFLGTGDNEQFF. Based on the CDR3 plus reference TRBV7-6 and TRBJ2-1, the full variable domain is GAGVSQSPRYKVTKRGQDVALRCDPISGHVSLYWYRQALGQGPEFLTYFNYEAQQDKSGLPNDRFSAERPEGSISTLTIQRTEQRDSAMYRCASSFLGTGDNEQFFGPGTRLTVL.

In this sample, this clone turned up a few times. V gene TRBV19 combines with J gene TRBJ1-2; D might be TRBD1 (5 bases). V lost 9 bases to trimming and J lost 0 bases, with 14 bases between them. This CDR3 is built from 14 residues. Per the germline V gene, CDR1 is LNHDA and CDR2 is SQIVND (reference sequence). CDR3 loop: CASGLDTTNYGYTF. DNA for the CDR3: TGTGCCAGCGGTCTGGACACTACTAACTATGGCTACACCTTC.

CDR3 bases: TGTGCCAGCAGTGACGGGATGGAGAACACCATATATTTT. Translated: CASSDGMENTIYF. The chain is built from TRBV6-1 and TRBJ1-3; D unclear. CDR3 length equals 13 residues. CDR1 and CDR2 from the germline V gene are MNHNS and SASEGT. V gave up 3 bases and J gave up 7 bases, with 10 bases separating them.

This chain joins TRBV7-2 and TRBJ1-2, with D perhaps matching TRBD1 (5 bases). CDR1 and CDR2 from the germline V gene are SGHTA and FQGNSA. V lost 7 bases, J lost 4 bases, and 19 bases lay in between. This CDR3 has 15 residues. As DNA, the CDR3 is TGTGCCAGCATCATCAACCGGGGCTTTGGCTATGGCTACACCTTC. This translates into CASIINRGFGYGYTF.

This rearrangement joins TRBV5-1 to TRBJ1-2; 8 bases align to TRBD1. In germline, CDR1 is SGHRS, CDR2 YFSETQ. V lost 4 bases and J lost 2; bases outside the gene matches: 7. This CDR3 contains 15 residues. CDR3 sequence reads: CASSQGALGNYGYTF. The CDR3 region has the DNA TGCGCCAGCAGCCAGGGGGCCCTAGGAAACTATGGCTACACCTTC.

The rearrangement links TRBV14 to TRBJ2-1, with D possibly matching TRBD1 (5 bases). Germline loops: CDR1 SGHDN, CDR2 FVKESK. This CDR3 is 18 amino acids long. V was cut by 2 bases and J by 8 bases, with 25 bases left in between. The CDR3 nucleotides read TGTGCCAGCAGCCAACCTTGGGGCGGCCCGGTCCGTCTTGATGAGCAGTTCTTC. Translated, it gives CASSQPWGGPVRLDEQFF.

The count of this clone is one. V gene TRBV5-5 combines with J gene TRBJ2-5; tentative D call: TRBD1 (5 bases). V lost 7 bases, J lost 4 bases, and 17 bases lay in between. This CDR3 is 14 amino acids long. CDR1 and CDR2 (germline): SGHKS, YYEKEE (reference sequence). Written as DNA, the CDR3 is TGTGCCAGCGGGTCAAGGGGATTTGGAGAGACCCAGTACTTC. Translated: CASGSRGFGETQYF.

Only a few counts were recorded for this clone. The chain links TRBV5-4 to TRBJ2-2, with 8 bases fitting TRBD2. V shed 6 bases and J 3 bases; nucleotides not matched to a gene: 4. This CDR3 spans 14 amino acids. CDR1 is SGHNT and CDR2 is YYREEE in the germline V gene (reference sequence). The CDR3 sequence is CASTPRGDTGELFF. For the CDR3, the DNA is TGTGCCAGCACCCCGCGGGGGGACACCGGGGAGCTGTTTTTT. Complete variable domain (other parts from reference TRBV5-4 and TRBJ2-2): ETGVTQSPTHLIKTRGQQVTLRCSSQSGHNTVSWYQQALGQGPQFIFQYYREEENGRGNFPPRFSGLQFPNYSSELNVNALELDDSALYLCASTPRGDTGELFFGEGSRLTVL.

This clone appeared a few times. This sequence joins TRBV19 and TRBJ2-7; 11 positions agree with TRBD2. J was trimmed by 5 bases and V by 4 bases; bases with no gene match: 1. From germline, CDR1 is LNHDA and CDR2 SQIVND (reference sequence). The CDR3 sequence is 13 residues long. The CDR3 sequence is CASSRGLADEQYF. CDR3 bases: TGTGCCAGTAGTAGGGGACTAGCGGACGAGCAGTACTTC.

The rearrangement joins TRBV4-1 to TRBJ1-1, with no clear D. Germline lookup yields CDR1 MGHRA and CDR2 YSYEKL. Trimming shortened V by 1 base and J by 1 base, and 4 bases separated the two germline ends. The CDR3 has 13 residues. The CDR3 sequence is CASSQGQNTEAFF. The DNA of the CDR3 is TGCGCCAGCAGCCAAGGACAGAACACTGAAGCTTTCTTT.